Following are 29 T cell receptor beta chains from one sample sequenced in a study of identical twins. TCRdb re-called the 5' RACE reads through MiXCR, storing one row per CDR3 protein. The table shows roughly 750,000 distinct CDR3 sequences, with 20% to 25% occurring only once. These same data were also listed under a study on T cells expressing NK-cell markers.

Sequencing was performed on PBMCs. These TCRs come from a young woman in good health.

This CDR3 is CASSSRDPQYF. CDR3 sequence (DNA): TGTGCCAGCAGCTCCCGGGACCCGCAGTACTTC. V usage is TRBV2 and J usage is TRBJ2-7; D is tentatively TRBD1 or TRBD2 (5 bases each). The CDR3 has 11 amino acids. V was pared by 6 bases and J by 9 bases, with 12 bases between. Looked up from germline, CDR1 is SNHLY and CDR2 is FYNNEI.

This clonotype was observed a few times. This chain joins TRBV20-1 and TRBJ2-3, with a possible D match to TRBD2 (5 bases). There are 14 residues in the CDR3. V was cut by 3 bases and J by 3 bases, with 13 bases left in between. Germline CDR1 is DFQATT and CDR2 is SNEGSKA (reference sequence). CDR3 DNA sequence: TGCAGTGCTAGGCCCCCCGGGATGACAGATACGCAGTATTTT. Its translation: CSARPPGMTDTQYF.

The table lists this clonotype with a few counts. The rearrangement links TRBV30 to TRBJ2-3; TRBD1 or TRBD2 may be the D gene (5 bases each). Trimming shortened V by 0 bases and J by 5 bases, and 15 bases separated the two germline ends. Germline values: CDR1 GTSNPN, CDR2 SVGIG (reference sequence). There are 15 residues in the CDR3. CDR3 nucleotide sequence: TGTGCCTGGAGTGTAGTCTACGGGGCTCTAGATACGCAGTATTTT. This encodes CAWSVVYGALDTQYF.

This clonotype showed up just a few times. For the CDR3, the DNA is TGTGCCAGCAGGTGGGACGGGAACACCGGGGAGCTGTTTTTT. Translated, it gives CASRWDGNTGELFF. The V call is TRBV12-3 or TRBV12-4, the J call TRBJ2-2; the D call may be TRBD1 or TRBD2 (5 bases each). Trimming removed 6 bases at V and 1 base at J, with 9 bases between. The CDR3 length is 14 residues.

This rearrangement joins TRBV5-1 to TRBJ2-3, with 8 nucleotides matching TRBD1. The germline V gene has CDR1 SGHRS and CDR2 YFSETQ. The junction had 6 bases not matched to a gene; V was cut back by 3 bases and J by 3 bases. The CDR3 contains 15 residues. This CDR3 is CASSSRTGRTDTQYF. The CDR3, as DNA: TGCGCCAGCAGCTCACGGACAGGGCGGACAGATACGCAGTATTTT.

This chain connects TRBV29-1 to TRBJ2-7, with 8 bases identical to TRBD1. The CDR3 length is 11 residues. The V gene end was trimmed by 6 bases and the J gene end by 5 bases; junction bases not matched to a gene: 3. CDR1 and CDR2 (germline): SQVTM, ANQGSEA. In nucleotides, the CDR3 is TGCAGCGTCGGACAGGGTAACGAGCAGTACTTC. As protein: CSVGQGNEQYF.

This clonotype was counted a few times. CDR3 sequence: CASSSGVVPGELFF. CDR3 nucleotide sequence: TGTGCCAGCAGCTCTGGGGTAGTTCCCGGGGAGCTGTTTTTT. J is TRBJ2-2 and V is TRBV7-2, with unresolved D. CDR1 is SGHTA and CDR2 is FQGNSA in the germline V gene. The CDR3 sequence is 14 residues long. V lost 4 bases to trimming and J lost 6 bases, with 12 bases between them.

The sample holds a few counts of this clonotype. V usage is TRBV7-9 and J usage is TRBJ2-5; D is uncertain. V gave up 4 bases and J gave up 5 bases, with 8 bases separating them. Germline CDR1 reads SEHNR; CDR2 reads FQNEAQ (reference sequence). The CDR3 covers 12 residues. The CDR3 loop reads CASSSFRETQYF. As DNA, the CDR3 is TGTGCCAGCAGCTCGTTTCGTGAGACCCAGTACTTC.

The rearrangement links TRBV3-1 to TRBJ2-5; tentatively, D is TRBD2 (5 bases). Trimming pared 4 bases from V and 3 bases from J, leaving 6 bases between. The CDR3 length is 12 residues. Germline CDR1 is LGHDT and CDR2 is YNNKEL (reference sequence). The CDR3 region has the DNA TGTGCCAGCAGCCGGGAGAAAGAGACCCAGTACTTC. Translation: CASSREKETQYF.

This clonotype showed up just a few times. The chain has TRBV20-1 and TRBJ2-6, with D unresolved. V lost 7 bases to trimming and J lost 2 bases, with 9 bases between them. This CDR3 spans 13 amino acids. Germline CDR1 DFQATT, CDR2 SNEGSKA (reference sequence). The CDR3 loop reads CSVRSPGANVLTF. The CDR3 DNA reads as TGCAGTGTCAGGAGTCCTGGGGCCAACGTCCTGACTTTC.

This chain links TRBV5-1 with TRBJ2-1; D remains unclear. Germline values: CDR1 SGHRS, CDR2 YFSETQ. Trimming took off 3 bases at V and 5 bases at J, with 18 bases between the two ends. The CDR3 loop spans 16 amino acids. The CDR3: CASSSSPPLGNNEQFF. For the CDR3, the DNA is TGCGCCAGCAGCTCCTCACCCCCTCTCGGCAACAATGAGCAGTTCTTC.

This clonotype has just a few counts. The CDR3 coding sequence is TGCGCCAGCAGCTCCGGGACTAGCGGGGCCTCCACAGATACGCAGTATTTT. Translating it yields CASSSGTSGASTDTQYF. V gene TRBV5-1 combines with J gene TRBJ2-3; 13 bases agree with TRBD2. Germline lookup yields CDR1 SGHRS and CDR2 YFSETQ. The CDR3 length is 17 residues. Germline trimming cut 3 bases from V and 2 bases from J; bases unmatched to any gene: 6. The variable domain in full, with the rest retrieved from reference TRBV5-1 and TRBJ2-3, is KAGVTQTPRYLIKTRGQQVTLSCSPISGHRSVSWYQQTPGQGLQFLFEYFSETQRNKGNFPGRFSGRQFSNSRSEMNVSTLELGDSALYLCASSSGTSGASTDTQYFGPGTRLTVL.

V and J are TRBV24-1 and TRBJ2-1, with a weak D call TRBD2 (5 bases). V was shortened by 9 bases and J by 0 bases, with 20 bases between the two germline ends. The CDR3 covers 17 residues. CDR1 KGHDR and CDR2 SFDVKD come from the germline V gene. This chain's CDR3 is CATAGLPLLSSYNEQFF. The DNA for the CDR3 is TGTGCCACCGCAGGACTTCCTCTCCTTAGCTCCTACAATGAGCAGTTCTTC.

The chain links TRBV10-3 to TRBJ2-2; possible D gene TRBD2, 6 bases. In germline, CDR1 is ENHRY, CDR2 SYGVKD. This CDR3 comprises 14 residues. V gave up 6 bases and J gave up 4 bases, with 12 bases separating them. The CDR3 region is CAIRSNGGTGELFF. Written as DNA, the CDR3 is TGTGCCATCAGATCGAACGGGGGCACCGGGGAGCTGTTTTTT.

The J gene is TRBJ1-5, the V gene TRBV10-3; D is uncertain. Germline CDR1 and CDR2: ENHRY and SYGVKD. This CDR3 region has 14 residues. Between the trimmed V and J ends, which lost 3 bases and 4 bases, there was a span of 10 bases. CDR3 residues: CAISESTINQPQHF. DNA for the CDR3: TGTGCCATCAGTGAAAGTACAATTAATCAGCCCCAGCATTTT.

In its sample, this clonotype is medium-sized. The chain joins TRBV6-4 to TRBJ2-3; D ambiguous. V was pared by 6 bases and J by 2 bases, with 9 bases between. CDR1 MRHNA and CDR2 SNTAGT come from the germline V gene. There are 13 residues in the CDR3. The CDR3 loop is CASSVAPTDTQYF. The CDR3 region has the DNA TGTGCCAGCAGCGTAGCTCCCACAGATACGCAGTATTTT.

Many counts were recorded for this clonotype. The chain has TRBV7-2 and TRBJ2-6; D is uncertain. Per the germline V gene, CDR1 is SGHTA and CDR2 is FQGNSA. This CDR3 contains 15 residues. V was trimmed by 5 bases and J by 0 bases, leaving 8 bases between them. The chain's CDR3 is CASSPVGSGANVLTF. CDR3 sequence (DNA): TGTGCCAGCAGCCCCGTCGGCTCTGGGGCCAACGTCCTGACTTTC.

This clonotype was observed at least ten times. This CDR3 reads CASSFTGTDTQYF. The CDR3 DNA reads as TGTGCCAGCAGTTTTACCGGCACAGATACGCAGTATTTT. The rearrangement joins TRBV12-3 or TRBV12-4 to TRBJ2-3, with no clear D. The V gene lost 3 bases and the J gene lost 1 base, with 5 bases spanning the gap. The CDR3 runs to 13 residues.

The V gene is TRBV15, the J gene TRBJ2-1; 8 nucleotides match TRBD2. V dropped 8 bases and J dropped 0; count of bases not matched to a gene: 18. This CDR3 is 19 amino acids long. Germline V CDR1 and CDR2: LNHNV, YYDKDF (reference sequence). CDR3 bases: TGTGCCACCCGAGGCGGGCCGGGGGGGAAAGCGAGCTCCTACAATGAGCAGTTCTTC. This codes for CATRGGPGGKASSYNEQFF.

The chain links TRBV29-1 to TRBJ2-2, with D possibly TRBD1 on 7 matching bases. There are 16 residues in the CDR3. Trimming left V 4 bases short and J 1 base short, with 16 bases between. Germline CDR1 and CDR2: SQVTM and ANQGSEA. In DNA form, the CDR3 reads TGCAGCGTTGGTTCGGCGCGGGACAGGAACACCGGGGAGCTGTTTTTT. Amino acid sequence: CSVGSARDRNTGELFF.

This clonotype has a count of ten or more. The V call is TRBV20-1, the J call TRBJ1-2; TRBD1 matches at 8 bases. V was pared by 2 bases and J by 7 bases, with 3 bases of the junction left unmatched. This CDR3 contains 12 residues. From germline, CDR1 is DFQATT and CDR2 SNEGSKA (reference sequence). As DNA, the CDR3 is TGCAGTGCTAGACCAGGGGGCACTGGCTACACCTTC. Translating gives CSARPGGTGYTF.

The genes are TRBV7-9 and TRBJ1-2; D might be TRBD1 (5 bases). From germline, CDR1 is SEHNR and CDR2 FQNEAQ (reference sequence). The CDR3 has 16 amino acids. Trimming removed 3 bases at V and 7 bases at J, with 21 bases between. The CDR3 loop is CASSFDSAGNRVGYTF. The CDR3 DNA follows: TGTGCCAGCAGCTTCGACAGCGCAGGGAATCGTGTTGGCTACACCTTC.

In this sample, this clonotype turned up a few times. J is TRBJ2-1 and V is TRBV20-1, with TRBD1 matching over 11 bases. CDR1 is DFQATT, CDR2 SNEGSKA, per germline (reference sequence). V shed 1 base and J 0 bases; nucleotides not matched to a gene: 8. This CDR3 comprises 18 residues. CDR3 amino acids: CSARGGTGGMSSYNEQFF. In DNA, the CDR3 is TGCAGTGCTAGAGGGGGGACAGGGGGAATGAGCTCCTACAATGAGCAGTTCTTC.

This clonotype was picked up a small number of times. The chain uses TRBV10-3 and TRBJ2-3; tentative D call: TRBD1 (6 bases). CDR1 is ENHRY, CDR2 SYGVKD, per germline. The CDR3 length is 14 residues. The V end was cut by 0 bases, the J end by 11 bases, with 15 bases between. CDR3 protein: CAISESTRQALQYF. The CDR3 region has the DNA TGTGCCATCAGTGAGTCGACGCGACAGGCCTTGCAGTATTTT.

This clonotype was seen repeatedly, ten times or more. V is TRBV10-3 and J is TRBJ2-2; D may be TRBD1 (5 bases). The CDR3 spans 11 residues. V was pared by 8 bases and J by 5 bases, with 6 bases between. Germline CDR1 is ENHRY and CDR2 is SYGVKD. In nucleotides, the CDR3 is TGTGCCATCCAGGGAACCGGGGAGCTGTTTTTT. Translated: CAIQGTGELFF.

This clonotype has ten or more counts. Here the CDR3 reads CASSFRGYQGYTF. CDR3 nucleotide sequence: TGTGCCAGCAGTTTCCGGGGGTATCAGGGCTACACCTTC. This chain links TRBV12-3 or TRBV12-4 with TRBJ1-2, with a possible D match to TRBD1 (5 bases). This CDR3 is 13 amino acids long. Trimming stripped 3 bases from V and 8 bases from J, with 13 bases between.

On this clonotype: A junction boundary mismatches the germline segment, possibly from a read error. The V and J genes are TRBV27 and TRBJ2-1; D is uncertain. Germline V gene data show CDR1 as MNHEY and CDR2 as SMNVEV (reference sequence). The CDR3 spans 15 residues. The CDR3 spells CASRPNSGSYHEQFF. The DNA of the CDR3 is TGTGCCAGCAGGCCGAACTCCGGCTCCTACCATGAGCAGTTCTTC.

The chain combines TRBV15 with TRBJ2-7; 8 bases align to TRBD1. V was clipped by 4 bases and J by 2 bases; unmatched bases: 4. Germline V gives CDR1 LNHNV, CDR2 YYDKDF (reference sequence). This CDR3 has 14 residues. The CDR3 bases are TGTGCCACCAGCACGACAGGGGAGGCCTACGAGCAGTACTTC. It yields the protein CATSTTGEAYEQYF. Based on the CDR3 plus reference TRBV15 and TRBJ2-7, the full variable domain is DAMVIQNPRYQVTQFGKPVTLSCSQTLNHNVMYWYQQKSSQAPKLLFHYYDKDFNNEADTPDNFQSRRPNTSFCFLDIRSPGLGDTAMYLCATSTTGEAYEQYFGPGTRLTVT.

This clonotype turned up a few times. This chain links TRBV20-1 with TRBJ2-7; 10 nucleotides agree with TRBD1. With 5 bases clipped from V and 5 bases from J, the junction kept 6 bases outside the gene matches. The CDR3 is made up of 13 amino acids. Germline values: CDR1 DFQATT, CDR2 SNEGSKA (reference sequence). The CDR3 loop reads CSARDRGLNEQYF. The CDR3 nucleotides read TGCAGTGCTCGGGACAGGGGTCTTAACGAGCAGTACTTC.